This paragraph reports one T cell receptor beta chain. Its antigen remains undetermined. The input lacks base qualities; no much larger clone sits a single base away. Participants in the prospective study were aged roughly 18 to 100 years, lived in 20 to 30 United States geographic areas, and enrolled through a virtual design. In the prospective study, cohorts were assigned on the basis of participant-reported clinical history obtained from a screening survey and a study questionnaire. Recovered participants in ImmuneRACE Cohort 3 were defined as having two consecutive negative NP/OP PCR tests, clearance from a healthcare professional, or resolution of symptoms. Each participant in the prospective study had whole blood, serum and a nasopharyngeal or oropharyngeal swab collected by mobile phlebotomists. Over a roughly two-month period, participants in the prospective study had the option of providing additional blood draws and questionnaires. Blood samples from the prospective study were shipped frozen or at room temperature prior to DNA extraction.

The data originate from a study of blood T cell repertoires in COVID-19 (dated by TCRdb to 2018 to 2021). Looking at the study overall: Samples from collaborators originated in the United States, Italy and Spain and spanned both the acute and convalescent phases of COVID-19. Where available, HLA class I and class II types were taken from metadata supplied by the sample provider and were not determined by assay-based typing. A freely available public database, intended as a resource for researchers studying the immune response to SARS-CoV-2, is where the repertoires were released. The sample metadata nearly always contained a de-identified subject ID, COVID-19 status, age in years and sex. Deeply sampled blood TCRbeta repertoires from subjects exposed to, actively infected with, or recovered from COVID-19 were included in the dataset. The material from the prospective study consisted of cDNA or gDNA derived from T cells, B-cell-depleted T cells, or PBMCs. Samples came from the ongoing ImmuneRACE study (first 160 participants) plus 1,254 subjects from 6 global collaborators. General study outcomes and caveats: How much clinical and demographic metadata was included differed by source and by participant, and the metadata was provided uncurated.

From cysteine to phenylalanine, the CDR3 is 15 amino acids long. The only DNA kept is the CDR3, 45 bases in frame from the first base. CDR1 and CDR2 are read off the germline V gene as LGHNA and YSLEER. V lost 2 bases and J lost 2 bases; the stretch between them is 13 bases long. TCRbeta CDR3 regions were amplified from genomic DNA by means of the immunoSEQ Assay, a bias-controlled multiplex PCR. On the study's bioinformatics: The number of nucleated cells in each sample was estimated from the amplification of reference gene primers within the assay. Sequence reads were collapsed and filtered to measure the absolute abundance of every unique TCRbeta CDR3 rearrangement. For each sample, productive Simpson clonality was calculated as the square root of Simpson's diversity index across productive rearrangements. The immuneACCESS repertoire file appears here via TCRdb, limited to in-frame rearrangements. These files lack a portion of the clones; in checked studies, under half of the deficit traces to unresolved V genes, and the cause of the others is not known. V and J calls and clone size are those listed in that table; D and trimming were worked out from the DNA. Counted in this sample were a few hundred thousand clones; about 90% of them appeared once. The leading ten clones occupy under 1.3% of the sample.

Recombination connected TRBV4-3 to TRBJ2-7; the D gene is possibly TRBD2, with 5 bases matching. The receptor was derived from a woman aged 25 to 39 who had recovered from COVID-19. The specimen was PBMCs or T cells enriched from blood (not recorded which). The nucleotides are TGCGCCAGCAGCCAAAGCTCTCTCGGGACCTACGAGCAGTACTTC. This sequence encodes CASSQSSLGTYEQYF.